These T cell receptor beta chains were read from a single sample in a study of blood T cell repertoires in COVID-19. The repertoire was sequenced with immunoSEQ multiplex PCR; TCRdb's copy has only in-frame clones and lacks some. The data contain a few hundred thousand clones, roughly four fifths of them singletons. Sequencing used peripheral blood. Source of these receptors: an elderly woman with COVID-19, enrolled during active disease. Both conserved end residues are part of each CDR3. A D gene is named only where the DNA matches it firmly. Expanded clones are given a class, and other clones once, few, many or no size at all.

CDR3 DNA,CDR3 protein,D gene,J gene,clone size,V gene
TGTACCAGCAGCCCCCTGGGGGCAGGGCAGTATGGCTACACCTTC,CTSSPLGAGQYGYTF,.,TRBJ1-2,.,TRBV5-5
TGTGCCAGCTCACCAACAGGGGGGAGCTCGGCCATGGGGTATGGCTACACCTTC,CASSPTGGSSAMGYGYTF,TRBD1,TRBJ1-2,.,TRBV18
TGTGCCAGCAGCCCGTCAGGACTAGCGGGATATCTGAATGAGCAGTTCTTC,CASSPSGLAGYLNEQFF,TRBD2,TRBJ2-1,.,TRBV28
TGTGCCAGCAGTTTTGAGGGGGCGCTCACTAATGAAAAACTGTTTTTT,CASSFEGALTNEKLFF,TRBD1,TRBJ1-4,.,TRBV28
TGTGCCAGCAGTCTAACTAGCAATGATGAGCAGTTCTTC,CASSLTSNDEQFF,.,TRBJ2-1,.,TRBV25-1
TGTGCCAGCTCACCACCGGCAACAGAAGCTTTCTTT,CASSPPATEAFF,.,TRBJ1-1,once,TRBV18
TGTGCCACCAGCAGGGGGGACAGGGGGCCACAAGAGACCCAGTACTTC,CATSRGDRGPQETQYF,TRBD1,TRBJ2-5,.,TRBV15
TGTGCCAGCAGCCAAGCCGGGGGGAACTACGAGCAGTACTTC,CASSQAGGNYEQYF,TRBD2,TRBJ2-7,few,TRBV4-2
TGTGCCAGCTTGTTTGGGACAGAAAGGAGCTACACCTTC,CASLFGTERSYTF,TRBD1,TRBJ1-2,.,TRBV28
TGTGCCACCAGCAGAGGAGGGATGGGCGCAGATACGCAGTATTTT,CATSRGGMGADTQYF,.,TRBJ2-3,.,TRBV15
TGTGCCAGCAGTGTGGGAAGGGGCTATCAGCCCCAGCATTTT,CASSVGRGYQPQHF,.,TRBJ1-5,.,TRBV5-8
TGTGCCAGCAGTTTATCCCGGGACAGTAATCTCTACGAGCAGTACTTC,CASSLSRDSNLYEQYF,TRBD1,TRBJ2-7,.,TRBV27
TGTGCCAGCAGTGGGGGCCAGAATGAAAAACTGTTTTTT,CASSGGQNEKLFF,.,TRBJ1-4,.,TRBV2
TGTGCCAGCAGCCAAGAGGCAGGGGGGAGGAACACTGAAGCTTTCTTT,CASSQEAGGRNTEAFF,TRBD1,TRBJ1-1,.,TRBV4-2
TGTGCCAGCAGTTATGGGGACACGATCACCGGGGAGCTGTTTTTT,CASSYGDTITGELFF,.,TRBJ2-2,.,TRBV6-5
TGTGCCAGCGGGATAGCGGGAGGAGGAGAGACCCAGTACTTC,CASGIAGGGETQYF,TRBD2,TRBJ2-5,.,TRBV7-2
TGTGCCACCACGGGGGGAACCGAGCGGGGCGGGGAGACCCAGTACTTC,CATTGGTERGGETQYF,TRBD2,TRBJ2-5,.,TRBV15
TGTGCCAGTAGGGGGACTCATGCGGGGGCGGGCTACGAGCAGTACTTC,CASRGTHAGAGYEQYF,.,TRBJ2-7,few,TRBV19
TGTGCCAGCAGCCCCCTACTACCGGGAACCGACGAGCAGTACTTC,CASSPLLPGTDEQYF,.,TRBJ2-7,.,TRBV13
TGTGCCAGCAGCCCGACAGGATACACCGGGGAGCTGTTTTTT,CASSPTGYTGELFF,.,TRBJ2-2,.,TRBV3-1/TRBV3-2
TGTGCCAGCAGGGTCAATCAGCGCCCCCAGCATTTT,CASRVNQRPQHF,.,TRBJ1-5,.,TRBV6-5
TGTGCCATCAGTGAGGGGCCGGGACAGAACAATGAGCAGTTCTTC,CAISEGPGQNNEQFF,TRBD1,TRBJ2-1,.,TRBV10-3
TGTGCCAGCAGCTTAGAACGGGAGGTACAAGAGCAGTTCTTC,CASSLEREVQEQFF,TRBD2,TRBJ2-1,.,TRBV7-6
TGTGCCAGCAGCCAAATTTACAGGGGAGTTGCAACTAATGAAAAACTGTTTTTT,CASSQIYRGVATNEKLFF,TRBD1,TRBJ1-4,.,TRBV3-1/TRBV3-2
TGCGCCAGCAGTGACCCAGGGGGCCGAAATAAACCCCAGCATTTT,CASSDPGGRNKPQHF,TRBD1,TRBJ1-5,.,TRBV10-2
TGTGCCAGCAGAACAGGGGGCTCTGGAAACACCATATATTTT,CASRTGGSGNTIYF,TRBD1,TRBJ1-3,.,TRBV7-2
TGCGCCAGCAGCCCGGGACAGGGATACTATGGCTACACCTTC,CASSPGQGYYGYTF,TRBD1,TRBJ1-2,.,TRBV5-1
TGTGCCAGCAGCTTTCCGGGACAGGGAATCTCTGGGGCCAACGTCCTGACTTTC,CASSFPGQGISGANVLTF,TRBD1,TRBJ2-6,.,TRBV7-9